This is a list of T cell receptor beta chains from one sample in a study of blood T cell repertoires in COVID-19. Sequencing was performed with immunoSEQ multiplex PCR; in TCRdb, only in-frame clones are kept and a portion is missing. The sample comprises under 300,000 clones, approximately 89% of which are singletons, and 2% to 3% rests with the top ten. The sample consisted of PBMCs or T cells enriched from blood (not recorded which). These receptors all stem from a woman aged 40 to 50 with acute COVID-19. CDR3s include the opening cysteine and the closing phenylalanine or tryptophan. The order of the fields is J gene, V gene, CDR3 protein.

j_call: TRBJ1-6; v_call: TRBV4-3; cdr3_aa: CASSQDLGSSPLHF
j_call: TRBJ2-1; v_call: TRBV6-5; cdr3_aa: CASSSAQREVSEQFF
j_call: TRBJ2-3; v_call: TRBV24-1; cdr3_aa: CATSDYGLKNTDTQYF
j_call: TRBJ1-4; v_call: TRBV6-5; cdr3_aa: CASRNGGGEKLFF
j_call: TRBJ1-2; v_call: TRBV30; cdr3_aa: CAWRGQGDYGYTF
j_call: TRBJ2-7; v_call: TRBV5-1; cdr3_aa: CASRMTTGSYEQYF
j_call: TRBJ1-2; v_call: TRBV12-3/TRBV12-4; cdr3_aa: CASSSRERYTF
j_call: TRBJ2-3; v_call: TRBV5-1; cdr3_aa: CASSLVLSSTDTQYF
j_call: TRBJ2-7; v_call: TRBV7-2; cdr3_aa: CASSLRGTSSYEQYF
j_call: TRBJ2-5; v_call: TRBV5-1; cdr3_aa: CASSSGQGETQYF
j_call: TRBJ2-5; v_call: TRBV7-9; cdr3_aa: CASSREGGLQETQYF
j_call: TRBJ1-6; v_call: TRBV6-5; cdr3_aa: CASRTGRNSPLHF
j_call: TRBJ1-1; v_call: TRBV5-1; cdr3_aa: CASSLERSGTEAFF
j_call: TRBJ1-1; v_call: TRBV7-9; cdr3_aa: CASSLRTGGTEAFF
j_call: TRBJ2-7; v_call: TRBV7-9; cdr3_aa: CASSPLYEQYF
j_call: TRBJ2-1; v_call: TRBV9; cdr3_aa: CAGGREAISEQFF
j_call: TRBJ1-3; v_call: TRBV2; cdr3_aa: CASSENGGWDTIYF
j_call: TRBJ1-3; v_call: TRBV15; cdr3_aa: CATTDRVSGNTIYF
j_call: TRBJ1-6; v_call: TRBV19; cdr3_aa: CASKSNGDYNSPLHF
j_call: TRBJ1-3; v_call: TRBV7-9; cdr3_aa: CASSSTGTVLSGNTIYF
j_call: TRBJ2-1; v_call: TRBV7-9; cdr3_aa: CASSLVGTRGNEQFF
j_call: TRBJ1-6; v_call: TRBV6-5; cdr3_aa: CASSGDRTYNSPLHF
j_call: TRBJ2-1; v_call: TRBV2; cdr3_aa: CASSGLTSGGRNEQFF
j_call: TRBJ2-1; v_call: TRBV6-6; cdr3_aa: CASSYSMTGEQFF
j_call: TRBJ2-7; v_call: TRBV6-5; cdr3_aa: CASSLDRPYEQYF
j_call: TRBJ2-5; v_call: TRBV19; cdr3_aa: CASRATDRETQYF
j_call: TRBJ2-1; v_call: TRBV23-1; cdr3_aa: CASSQRNYPSYNEQFF
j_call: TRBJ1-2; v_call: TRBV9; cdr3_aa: CASSVGVEGYYGYTF
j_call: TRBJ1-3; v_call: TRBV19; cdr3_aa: CASSLRGGGNTIYF
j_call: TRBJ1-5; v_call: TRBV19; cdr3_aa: CASSRGTLGGYSNQPQHF
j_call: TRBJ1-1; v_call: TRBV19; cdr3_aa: CASSIVPTGGSNTEAFF
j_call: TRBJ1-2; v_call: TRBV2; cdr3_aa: CASSRDSTSDYGYTF
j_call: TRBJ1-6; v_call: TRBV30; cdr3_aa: CAWRQGKGLTAPLHF
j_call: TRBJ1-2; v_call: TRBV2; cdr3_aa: CASSRGTGDFYGYTF
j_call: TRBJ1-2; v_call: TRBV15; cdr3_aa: CATSRAMIGYGYTF
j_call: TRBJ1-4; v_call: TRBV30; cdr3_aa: CACRIGGLNEKLFF
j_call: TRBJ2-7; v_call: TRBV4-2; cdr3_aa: CASSPNRGVREQYF